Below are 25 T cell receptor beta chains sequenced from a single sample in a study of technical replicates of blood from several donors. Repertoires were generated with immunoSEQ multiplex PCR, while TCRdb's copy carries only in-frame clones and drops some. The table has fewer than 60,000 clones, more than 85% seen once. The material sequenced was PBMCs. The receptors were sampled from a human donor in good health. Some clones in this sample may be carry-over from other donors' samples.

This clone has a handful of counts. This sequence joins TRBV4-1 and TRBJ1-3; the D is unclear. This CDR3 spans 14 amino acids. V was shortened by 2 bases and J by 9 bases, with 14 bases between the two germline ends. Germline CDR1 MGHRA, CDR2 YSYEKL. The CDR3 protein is CASSQIINAGTIYF. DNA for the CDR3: TGCGCCAGCAGCCAAATTATCAACGCGGGCACCATATATTTT.

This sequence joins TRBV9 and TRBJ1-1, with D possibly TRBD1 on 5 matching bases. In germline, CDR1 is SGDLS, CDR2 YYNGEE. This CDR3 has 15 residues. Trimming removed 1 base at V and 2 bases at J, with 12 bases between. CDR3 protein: CASSVHMDTNTEAFF. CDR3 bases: TGTGCCAGCAGCGTACACATGGACACCAACACTGAAGCTTTCTTT.

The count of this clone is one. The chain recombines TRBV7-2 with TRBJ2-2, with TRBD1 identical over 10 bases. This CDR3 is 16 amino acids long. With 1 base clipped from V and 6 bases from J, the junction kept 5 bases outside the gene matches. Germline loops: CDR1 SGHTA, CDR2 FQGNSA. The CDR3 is CASSLGGTGAAGELFF. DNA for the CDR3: TGTGCCAGCAGCTTAGGTGGGACAGGGGCCGCCGGGGAGCTGTTTTTT.

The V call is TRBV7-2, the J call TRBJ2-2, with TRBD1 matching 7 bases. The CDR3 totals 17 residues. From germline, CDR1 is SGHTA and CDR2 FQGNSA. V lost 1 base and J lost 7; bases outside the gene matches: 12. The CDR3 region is CASSLGGLGQVVGELFF. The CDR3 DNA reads TGTGCCAGCAGCTTAGGGGGCCTTGGACAGGTGGTCGGGGAGCTGTTTTTT.

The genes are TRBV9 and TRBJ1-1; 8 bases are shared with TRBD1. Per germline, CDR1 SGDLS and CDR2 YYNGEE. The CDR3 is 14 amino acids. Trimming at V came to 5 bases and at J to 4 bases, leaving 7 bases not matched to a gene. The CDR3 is CASSRTGGSTEAFF. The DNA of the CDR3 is TGTGCCAGCAGTCGCACAGGGGGAAGCACTGAAGCTTTCTTT.

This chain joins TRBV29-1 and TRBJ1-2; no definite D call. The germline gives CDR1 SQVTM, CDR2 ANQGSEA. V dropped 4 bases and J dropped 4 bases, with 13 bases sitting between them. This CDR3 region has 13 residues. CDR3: CSVGPEGFYGYTF. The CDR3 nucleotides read TGCAGCGTTGGGCCAGAGGGTTTCTATGGCTACACCTTC.

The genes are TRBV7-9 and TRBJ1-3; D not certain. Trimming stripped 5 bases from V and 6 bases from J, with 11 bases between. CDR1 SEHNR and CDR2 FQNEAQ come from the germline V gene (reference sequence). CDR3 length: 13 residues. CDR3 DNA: TGTGCCAGCAGCCGGAGGGCAGAAAACACCATATATTTT. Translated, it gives CASSRRAENTIYF. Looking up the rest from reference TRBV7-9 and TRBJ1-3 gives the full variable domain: DTGVSQNPRHKITKRGQNVTFRCDPISEHNRLYWYRQTLGQGPEFLTYFQNEAQLEKSRLLSDRFSAERPKGSFSTLEIQRTEQGDSAMYLCASSRRAENTIYFGEGSWLTVV.

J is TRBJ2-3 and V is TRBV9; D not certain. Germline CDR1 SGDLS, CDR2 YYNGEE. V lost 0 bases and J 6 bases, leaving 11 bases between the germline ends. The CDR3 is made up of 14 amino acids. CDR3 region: CASSVAVFRDTQYF. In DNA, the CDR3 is TGTGCCAGCAGCGTAGCCGTTTTCCGGGATACGCAGTATTTT.

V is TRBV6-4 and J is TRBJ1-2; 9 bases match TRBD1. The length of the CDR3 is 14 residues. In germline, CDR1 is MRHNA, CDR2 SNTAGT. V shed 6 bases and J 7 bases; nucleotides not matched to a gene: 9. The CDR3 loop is CASRRDREGCGYTF. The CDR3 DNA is TGTGCCAGCAGGAGGGACAGGGAAGGATGTGGCTACACCTTC.

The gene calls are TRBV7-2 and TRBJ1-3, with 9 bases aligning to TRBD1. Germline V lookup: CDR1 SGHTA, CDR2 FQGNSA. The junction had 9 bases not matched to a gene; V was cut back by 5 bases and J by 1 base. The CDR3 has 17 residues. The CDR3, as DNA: TGTGCCAGCAGCGCTAGGGGACAGGGTAATTCTGGAAACACCATATATTTT. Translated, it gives CASSARGQGNSGNTIYF.

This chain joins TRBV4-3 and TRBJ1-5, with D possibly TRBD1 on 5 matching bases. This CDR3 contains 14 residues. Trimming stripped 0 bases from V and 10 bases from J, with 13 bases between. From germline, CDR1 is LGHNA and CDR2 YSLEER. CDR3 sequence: CASSQENRHYPQHF. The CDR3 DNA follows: TGCGCCAGCAGCCAAGAGAACAGGCATTACCCCCAGCATTTT.

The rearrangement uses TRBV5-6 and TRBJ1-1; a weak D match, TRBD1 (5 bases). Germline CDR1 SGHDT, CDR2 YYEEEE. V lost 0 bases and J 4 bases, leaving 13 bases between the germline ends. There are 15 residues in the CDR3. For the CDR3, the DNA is TGTGCCAGCAGCTTGGCGGCAGGGAGGGGCACTGAAGCTTTCTTT. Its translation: CASSLAAGRGTEAFF. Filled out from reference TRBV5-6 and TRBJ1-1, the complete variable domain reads DAGVTQSPTHLIKTRGQQVTLRCSPKSGHDTVSWYQQALGQGPQFIFQYYEEEERQRGNFPDRFSGHQFPNYSSELNVNALLLGDSALYLCASSLAAGRGTEAFFGQGTRLTVV.

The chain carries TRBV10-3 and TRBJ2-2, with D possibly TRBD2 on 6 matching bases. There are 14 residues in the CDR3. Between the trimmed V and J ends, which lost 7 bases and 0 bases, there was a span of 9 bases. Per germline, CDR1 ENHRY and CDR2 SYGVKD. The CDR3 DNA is TGTGCCATCATGGGGACTTCGAACACCGGGGAGCTGTTTTTT. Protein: CAIMGTSNTGELFF.

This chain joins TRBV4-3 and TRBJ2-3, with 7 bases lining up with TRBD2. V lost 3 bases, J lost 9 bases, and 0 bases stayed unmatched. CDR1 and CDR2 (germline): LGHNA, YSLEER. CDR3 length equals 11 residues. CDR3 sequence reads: CASSQGGTQYF. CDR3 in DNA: TGCGCCAGCAGCCAGGGAGGGACGCAGTATTTT.

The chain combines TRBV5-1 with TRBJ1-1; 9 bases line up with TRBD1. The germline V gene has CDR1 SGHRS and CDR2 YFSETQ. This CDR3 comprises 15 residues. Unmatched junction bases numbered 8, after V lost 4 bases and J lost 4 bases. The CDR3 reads CASSRNRGLGTEAFF. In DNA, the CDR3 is TGCGCCAGCAGCAGGAACAGGGGGCTGGGCACTGAAGCTTTCTTT.

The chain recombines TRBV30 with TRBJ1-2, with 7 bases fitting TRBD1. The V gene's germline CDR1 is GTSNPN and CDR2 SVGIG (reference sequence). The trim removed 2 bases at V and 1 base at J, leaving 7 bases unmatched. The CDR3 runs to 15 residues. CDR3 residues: CAWSRGQQLNYGYTF. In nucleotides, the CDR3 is TGTGCCTGGAGTAGGGGACAGCAACTTAACTATGGCTACACCTTC.

For the CDR3, the DNA is TGTGCCAGCAGGTGGGGCTATGAGCAGTTCTTC. It encodes CASRWGYEQFF. The V call is TRBV11-2, the J call TRBJ2-1; possible D gene TRBD1, 5 bases. The CDR3 is 11 residues long. V lost 6 bases and J 8 bases, leaving 8 bases between the germline ends. The V gene's germline CDR1 is SGHAT and CDR2 FQNNGV.

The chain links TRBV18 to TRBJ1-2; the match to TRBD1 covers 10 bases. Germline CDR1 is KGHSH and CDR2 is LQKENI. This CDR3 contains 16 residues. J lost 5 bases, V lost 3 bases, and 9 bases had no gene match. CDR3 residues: CASSPQGTGDNYGYTF. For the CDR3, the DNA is TGTGCCAGCTCACCGCAGGGGACAGGGGATAATTATGGCTACACCTTC.

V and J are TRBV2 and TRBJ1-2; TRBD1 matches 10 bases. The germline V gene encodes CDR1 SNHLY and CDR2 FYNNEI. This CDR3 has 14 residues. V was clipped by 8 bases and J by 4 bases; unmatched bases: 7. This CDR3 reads CASGAGTGAYGYTF. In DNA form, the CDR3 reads TGTGCCAGCGGCGCCGGGACAGGGGCCTATGGCTACACCTTC. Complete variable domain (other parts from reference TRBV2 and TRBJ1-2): EPEVTQTPSHQVTQMGQEVILRCVPISNHLYFYWYRQILGQKVEFLVSFYNNEISEKSEIFDDQFSVERPDGSNFTLKIRSTKLEDSAMYFCASGAGTGAYGYTFGSGTRLTVV.

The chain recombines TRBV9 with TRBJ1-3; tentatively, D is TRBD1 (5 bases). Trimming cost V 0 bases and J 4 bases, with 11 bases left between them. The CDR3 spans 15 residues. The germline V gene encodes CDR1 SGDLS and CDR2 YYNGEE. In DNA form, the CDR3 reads TGTGCCAGCAGCGTAGACAGGACGATGGGAAACACCATATATTTT. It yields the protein CASSVDRTMGNTIYF.

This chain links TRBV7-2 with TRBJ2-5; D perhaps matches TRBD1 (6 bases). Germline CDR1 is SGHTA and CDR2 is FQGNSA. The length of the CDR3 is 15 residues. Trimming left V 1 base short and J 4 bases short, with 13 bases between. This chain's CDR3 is CASSLVTGLGETQYF. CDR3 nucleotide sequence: TGTGCCAGCAGCTTAGTCACAGGGTTGGGAGAGACCCAGTACTTC.

The CDR3 region is CASTFGYNEQFF. The CDR3, as DNA: TGTGCCAGCACCTTCGGTTACAATGAGCAGTTCTTC. This chain joins TRBV6-1 and TRBJ2-1, with D unclear. This CDR3 has 12 residues. Trimming removed 7 bases at V and 4 bases at J, with 8 bases between. Germline V gene lookup returns CDR1 MNHNS and CDR2 SASEGT.

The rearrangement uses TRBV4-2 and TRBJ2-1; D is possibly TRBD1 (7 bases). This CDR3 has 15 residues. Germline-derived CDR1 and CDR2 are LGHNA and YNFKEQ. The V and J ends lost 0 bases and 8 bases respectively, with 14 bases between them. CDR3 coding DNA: TGTGCCAGCAGCCAAGATCAGGGGGGAGGCGATGAGCAGTTCTTC. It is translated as CASSQDQGGGDEQFF.

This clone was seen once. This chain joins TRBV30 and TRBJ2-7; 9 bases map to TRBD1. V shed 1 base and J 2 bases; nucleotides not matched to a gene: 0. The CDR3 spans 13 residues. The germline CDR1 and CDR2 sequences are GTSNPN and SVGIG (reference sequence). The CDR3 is CAWSGQGAYEQYF. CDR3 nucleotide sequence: TGTGCCTGGAGTGGACAGGGGGCCTACGAGCAGTACTTC.

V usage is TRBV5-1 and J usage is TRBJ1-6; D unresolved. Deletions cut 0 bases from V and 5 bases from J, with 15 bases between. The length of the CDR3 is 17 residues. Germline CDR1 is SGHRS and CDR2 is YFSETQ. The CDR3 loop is CASSLVQTGGNNSPLHF. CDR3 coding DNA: TGCGCCAGCAGCTTGGTCCAGACTGGCGGCAATAATTCACCCCTCCACTTT.